These 2 T cell receptor beta chains came from one sample sequenced in a study of blood T cell repertoires in COVID-19. The method was immunoSEQ multiplex PCR; TCRdb's version includes in-frame clones alone and lacks a portion of them. The sample consists of 80,000 or so clones, approximately 80% of them appearing once. Sequencing was performed on peripheral blood. Source of these receptors: a man older than 75 with acute or convalescent COVID-19.

This rearrangement joins TRBV6-6 to TRBJ1-1, with TRBD1 matching 8 bases. The V gene's germline CDR1 is MNHNY and CDR2 SVGAGI (reference sequence). This CDR3 has 15 amino acids. V dropped 6 bases and J dropped 1; count of bases not matched to a gene: 7. The CDR3 reads CASRARQGSNTEAFF. CDR3 bases: TGTGCCAGCAGAGCCCGACAGGGGTCGAACACTGAAGCTTTCTTT.

This clone was recorded once. The V gene is TRBV5-1, the J gene TRBJ2-5; TRBD2 aligns across 14 bases. Germline trimming cut 3 bases from V and 5 bases from J; bases unmatched to any gene: 9. Germline lookup yields CDR1 SGHRS and CDR2 YFSETQ. CDR3 length equals 17 residues. This chain's CDR3 is CASSSGTSGGARETQYF. The CDR3, as DNA: TGCGCCAGCAGCTCTGGGACTAGCGGGGGAGCCCGGGAGACCCAGTACTTC.